The clone carrying this TCR beta chain was counted at least ten times. Antigen unknown. The source of the sample is a study of T-cell memory formation after mild COVID-19. The length of the CDR3 is 15 residues. V was cut by 4 bases and J by 9 bases, with 20 bases left in between. Germline CDR1 SGHKS, CDR2 YYEKEE (reference sequence). Notes on the study in general: Contracting clones from day 15 to 85 showed balanced CD4/CD8; later expanders favored CD4+. Contracting clones localized mainly to CM and EM when CD4+ and mainly to EMRA when CD8+.

MiXCR was run by TCRdb on the 5' RACE reads, yielding one entry per CDR3 protein. Counted here are a few hundred thousand distinct CDR3 sequences, 15% to 20% occurring once; the ten biggest clones make up 23%. The specimen sequenced was PBMCs or a T cell subset sorted from them (not recorded which). The receptor's source is a man aged 18 to 30 who had mild COVID-19 (a few samples of this study predate the infection). Cell type and time point are not known. The chain recombines TRBV5-5 with TRBJ2-1, with D perhaps matching TRBD2 (6 bases). The CDR3 coding sequence is TGTGCCAGCAGCCCGCTGGGGGGTCTCGTGAGTGAGCAGTTCTTC. As protein: CASSPLGGLVSEQFF.